A single sample gave rise to the 7 T cell receptor beta chains below, sequenced in a study of shared clonotypes between healthy human individuals (dated by TCRdb to about 2020). Libraries were made using the immunoSEQ multiplex PCR assay. The table was pulled from immuneACCESS by TCRdb, which kept in-frame rearrangements only. Such tables lose some clones; where checked, under half of the loss comes from unresolved V genes, and the rest has no known cause. Across this sample there are 400,000 to 600,000 clones, with around 95% seen only once. Approximately 0.067% of the sample is taken by the ten largest. Sequenced: naive CD4+ T cells sorted from blood. Per the publication, the cell subset or site label means: CD45RA+ positively selected. These receptors all stem from a woman aged 30 to 39 in good health.

This rearrangement joins TRBV5-5 to TRBJ2-3; 7 nucleotides match TRBD1. Germline assignment: CDR1 SGHKS and CDR2 YYEKEE (reference sequence). CDR3 size: 15 residues. V shed 6 bases, J shed 8 bases, and the junction held 15 bases outside the gene matches. This chain's CDR3 is CASTVRIDRAGTQYF. DNA of the CDR3: TGTGCCAGCACAGTACGAATCGACAGGGCAGGTACGCAGTATTTT.

The gene calls are TRBV18 and TRBJ1-1, with D tentatively TRBD1 (6 bases). Deletions cut 1 base from V and 3 bases from J, with 9 bases between. Germline V gene sequence: CDR1 KGHSH, CDR2 LQKENI. The CDR3 covers 14 residues. In DNA form, the CDR3 reads TGTGCCAGCTCACCACGGACAGACTACACTGAAGCTTTCTTT. It translates to CASSPRTDYTEAFF.

The chain couples TRBV28 to TRBJ2-7, with D tentatively TRBD1 or TRBD2 (6 bases each). The V gene's germline CDR1 is MDHEN and CDR2 SYDVKM. Trimming removed 7 bases from V and 0 bases from J, with 16 bases in between. The CDR3 sequence is 15 residues long. The CDR3 region is CASNEGGESSYEQYF. The DNA of the CDR3 is TGTGCCAGCAACGAGGGGGGAGAAAGCTCCTACGAGCAGTACTTC.

The chain links TRBV18 to TRBJ2-3, with D unresolved. This CDR3 has 14 residues. The V gene lost 0 bases and the J gene lost 2 bases, with 6 bases spanning the gap. The germline gives CDR1 KGHSH, CDR2 LQKENI. In DNA form, the CDR3 reads TGTGCCAGCTCACCACCGGCATTCACAGATACGCAGTATTTT. The encoded protein is CASSPPAFTDTQYF.

The chain employs TRBV30 and TRBJ2-5; TRBD1 might be the D (5 bases). Matching the DNA end better, TRBJ2-7 makes the J call doubtful. The CDR3 runs to 13 residues. Looked up from germline, CDR1 is GTSNPN and CDR2 is SVGIG (reference sequence). The DNA of the CDR3 is TGTGCCGTAACCCTGGTAGGTAGGGGCGAGCAGTACTTC. Protein: CAVTLVGRGEQYF.

The rearrangement joins TRBV28 to TRBJ1-4, with D tentatively TRBD1 (6 bases). This CDR3 has 14 amino acids. V gave up 6 bases and J gave up 4 bases, with 12 bases separating them. Germline V lookup: CDR1 MDHEN, CDR2 SYDVKM. The CDR3 protein is CASRAGVLNEKLFF. The CDR3 coding sequence is TGTGCCAGCAGAGCAGGGGTGCTTAATGAAAAACTGTTTTTT. The variable domain in full, with the rest retrieved from reference TRBV28 and TRBJ1-4, is DVKVTQSSRYLVKRTGEKVFLECVQDMDHENMFWYRQDPGLGLRLIYFSYDVKMKEKGDIPEGYSVSREKKERFSLILESASTNQTSMYLCASRAGVLNEKLFFGSGTQLSVL.

V gene TRBV28 combines with J gene TRBJ2-5, with 7 bases fitting TRBD2. CDR3 size: 14 residues. Losses at the gene ends were 7 bases for V and 11 bases for J; bases not matched to a gene: 16. CDR1 is MDHEN, CDR2 SYDVKM, per germline. The CDR3 DNA reads TGTGCCAGCAAAAGACCGGGAGGCGGTCGGGAGCAGTACTTC. Translated: CASKRPGGGREQYF. The variable domain in full, completed from reference TRBV28 and TRBJ2-5, reads DVKVTQSSRYLVKRTGEKVFLECVQDMDHENMFWYRQDPGLGLRLIYFSYDVKMKEKGDIPEGYSVSREKKERFSLILESASTNQTSMYLCASKRPGGGREQYFGPGTRLLVL.